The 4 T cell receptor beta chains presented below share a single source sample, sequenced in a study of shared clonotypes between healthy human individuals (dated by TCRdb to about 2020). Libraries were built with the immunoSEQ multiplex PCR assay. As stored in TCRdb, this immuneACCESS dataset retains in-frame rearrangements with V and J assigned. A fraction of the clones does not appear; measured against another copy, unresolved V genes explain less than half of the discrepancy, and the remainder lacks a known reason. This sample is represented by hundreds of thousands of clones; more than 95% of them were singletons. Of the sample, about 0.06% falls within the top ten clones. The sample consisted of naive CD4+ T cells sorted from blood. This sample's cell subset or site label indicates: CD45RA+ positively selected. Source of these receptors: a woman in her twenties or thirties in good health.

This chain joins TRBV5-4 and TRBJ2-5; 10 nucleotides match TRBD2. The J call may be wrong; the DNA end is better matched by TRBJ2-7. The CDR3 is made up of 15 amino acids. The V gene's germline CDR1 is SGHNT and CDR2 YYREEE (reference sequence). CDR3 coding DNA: TGTGCCAGCAGCTTGGCTAGCGGGGGAACCTACGAGCAGTACTTC. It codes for CASSLASGGTYEQYF.

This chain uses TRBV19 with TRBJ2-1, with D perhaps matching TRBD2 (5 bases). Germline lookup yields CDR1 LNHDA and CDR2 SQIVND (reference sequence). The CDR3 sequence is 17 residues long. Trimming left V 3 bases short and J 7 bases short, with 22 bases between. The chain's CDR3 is CASSIVGVPEVGNEQFF. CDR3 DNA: TGTGCCAGTAGTATTGTTGGCGTTCCGGAGGTAGGGAATGAGCAGTTCTTC.

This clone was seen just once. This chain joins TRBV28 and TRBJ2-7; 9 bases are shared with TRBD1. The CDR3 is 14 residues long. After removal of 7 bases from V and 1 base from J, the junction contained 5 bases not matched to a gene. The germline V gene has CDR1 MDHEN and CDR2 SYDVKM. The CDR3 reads CASNAGQGSYEQYF. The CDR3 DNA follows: TGTGCCAGCAACGCGGGACAGGGATCCTACGAGCAGTACTTC.

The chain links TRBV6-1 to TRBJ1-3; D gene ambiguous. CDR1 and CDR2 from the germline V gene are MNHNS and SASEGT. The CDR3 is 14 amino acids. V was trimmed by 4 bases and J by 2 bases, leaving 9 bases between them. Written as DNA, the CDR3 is TGTGCCAGCAGTGGCCCTGTGACTGGAAACACCATATATTTT. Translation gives CASSGPVTGNTIYF.